Listed here are 30 T cell receptor beta chains from one sample, sequenced in a study of shared clonotypes between healthy human individuals. Naive CD8 cells lacked CD45RO, underwent positive selection for CCR7 and left out terminally differentiated effector memory CD45RA+ cells. Measured with immunoSEQ multiplex PCR; TCRdb has only the in-frame clones, and not every one. The table records 550,000 to 750,000 clones, just over 90% of them present only once. The specimen was naive CD8+ T cells sorted from blood. Every receptor here comes from a man aged 25 to 45 in good health.

In its sample, this clone was seen once. The V and J genes are TRBV27 and TRBJ2-5; 8 nucleotides agree with TRBD1. Germline loops: CDR1 MNHEY, CDR2 SMNVEV (reference sequence). The CDR3 is made up of 14 amino acids. J gave up 1 base and V 5 bases, and 3 bases lay outside the gene matches. In DNA, the CDR3 is TGTGCCAGCAGTACTGGGACAGGCCAAGAGACCCAGTACTTC. Translation gives CASSTGTGQETQYF.

The chain employs TRBV30 and TRBJ2-4; D may correspond to TRBD1 or TRBD2 (5 bases each). Looked up from germline, CDR1 is GTSNPN and CDR2 is SVGIG (reference sequence). The CDR3 is 13 residues long. V shed 4 bases and J shed 1 base, with 8 bases lying between them. CDR3 DNA: TGTGCCTGGACAGGGACGGCCAAAAACATTCAGTACTTC. The encoded protein is CAWTGTAKNIQYF.

The chain is built from TRBV5-4 and TRBJ2-3, with D possibly being TRBD1 or TRBD2 (6 bases each). CDR1 and CDR2 from the germline V gene are SGHNT and YYREEE (reference sequence). The length of the CDR3 is 15 residues. V gave up 2 bases and J gave up 5 bases, with 15 bases separating them. CDR3 DNA: TGTGCCAGCAGCTTCTTTGCGGGACACGGAGATACGCAGTATTTT. It specifies CASSFFAGHGDTQYF.

The CDR3 spells CASSLNSADTQYF. The CDR3 DNA follows: TGCGCCAGCAGCTTGAATTCAGCCGATACGCAGTATTTT. The chain combines TRBV5-1 with TRBJ2-3; no clear D. CDR1 and CDR2 from the germline V gene are SGHRS and YFSETQ. The CDR3 is made up of 13 amino acids. The V gene lost 1 base and the J gene lost 6 bases, with 9 bases spanning the gap.

CDR3 protein: CASSFKFHEQFF. The CDR3 DNA reads as TGTGCCAGCAGCTTCAAATTCCATGAGCAGTTCTTC. The J gene is TRBJ2-1, the V gene TRBV7-2; D gene ambiguous. This CDR3 comprises 12 residues. Trimming left V 3 bases short and J 8 bases short, with 8 bases between. Germline CDR1 is SGHTA and CDR2 is FQGNSA.

The chain combines TRBV7-9 with TRBJ2-2; a possible D gene is TRBD2 (5 bases). Trimming took off 10 bases at V and 5 bases at J, with 11 bases between the two ends. The CDR3 is 12 residues long. Germline lookup yields CDR1 SEHNR and CDR2 FQNEAQ (reference sequence). CDR3 region: CATMGGTGELFF. The CDR3 region has the DNA TGTGCCACCATGGGCGGGACCGGGGAGCTGTTTTTT.

The chain carries TRBV27 and TRBJ2-4, with TRBD1 matching 7 bases. The germline V gene encodes CDR1 MNHEY and CDR2 SMNVEV (reference sequence). The CDR3 has 15 amino acids. J was trimmed by 0 bases and V by 7 bases; bases with no gene match: 6. The CDR3 reads CASILPGGAKNIQYF. Written as DNA, the CDR3 is TGTGCCAGCATTCTTCCAGGGGGAGCCAAAAACATTCAGTACTTC.

The chain employs TRBV7-9 and TRBJ1-3, with 12 bases lining up with TRBD1. The CDR3 length is 18 residues. V gave up 3 bases and J gave up 4 bases; unmatched junction bases: 10. Germline CDR1 SEHNR, CDR2 FQNEAQ (reference sequence). As DNA, the CDR3 is TGTGCCAGCAGCTTCCGGGACAGGGGGCCGGTGTTAGGAAACACCATATATTTT. Protein sequence: CASSFRDRGPVLGNTIYF.

This chain uses TRBV7-8 with TRBJ1-2, with TRBD1 matching 9 bases. Germline trimming cut 5 bases from V and 6 bases from J; bases unmatched to any gene: 16. Germline-derived CDR1 and CDR2 are SGHVS and FQNEAQ. This CDR3 spans 17 amino acids. CDR3 in DNA: TGTGCCAGCAGCACTACCACAGGACAGGGGAAGGACGATGGCTACACCTTC. This codes for CASSTTTGQGKDDGYTF.

This clone was detected only a few times. Other nucleotide sequences in the sample specify the same CDR3. The chain links TRBV9 to TRBJ2-2; D is ambiguous. V lost 2 bases and J lost 6, with 2 bases in between. The CDR3 contains 11 residues. Germline V gives CDR1 SGDLS, CDR2 YYNGEE. The CDR3 sequence: CASSVSGELFF. The CDR3 region has the DNA TGTGCCAGCAGCGTTTCCGGGGAGCTGTTTTTT.

V gene TRBV7-6 combines with J gene TRBJ2-7, with 7 bases matching TRBD1. Germline CDR1 and CDR2: SGHVS and FNYEAQ. Unmatched junction bases numbered 1, after V lost 3 bases and J lost 5 bases. The CDR3 contains 12 residues. The CDR3 loop is CASSFGTDEQYF. The CDR3 DNA sequence: TGTGCCAGCAGCTTTGGGACAGACGAGCAGTACTTC. The variable domain in full, with the rest retrieved from reference TRBV7-6 and TRBJ2-7, is GAGVSQSPRYKVTKRGQDVALRCDPISGHVSLYWYRQALGQGPEFLTYFNYEAQQDKSGLPNDRFSAERPEGSISTLTIQRTEQRDSAMYRCASSFGTDEQYFGPGTRLTVT.

Only a few counts were recorded for this clone. The chain carries TRBV10-1 and TRBJ2-7; D is unclear. The germline V gene has CDR1 WNHNN and CDR2 SYGVQD (reference sequence). This CDR3 region has 12 residues. The ends were cut back, 6 bases at V and 5 bases at J, with 11 bases in the middle. For the CDR3, the DNA is TGCGCCAGCAGCTTTGGGAAGGACGAGCAGTACTTC. It codes for CASSFGKDEQYF.

The chain recombines TRBV7-9 with TRBJ2-7; TRBD2 matches at 10 bases. This CDR3 is built from 14 residues. With 6 bases clipped from V and 5 bases from J, the junction kept 7 bases outside the gene matches. The germline gives CDR1 SEHNR, CDR2 FQNEAQ (reference sequence). The CDR3 here is CASSISGRSDEQYF. CDR3 in DNA: TGTGCCAGCAGTATTAGCGGGAGGTCAGACGAGCAGTACTTC. Using reference TRBV7-9 and TRBJ2-7 for the parts outside the CDR3, the full variable domain is DTGVSQNPRHKITKRGQNVTFRCDPISEHNRLYWYRQTLGQGPEFLTYFQNEAQLEKSRLLSDRFSAERPKGSFSTLEIQRTEQGDSAMYLCASSISGRSDEQYFGPGTRLTVT.

The chain couples TRBV5-6 to TRBJ2-3, with 7 bases identical to TRBD1. The trim removed 4 bases at V and 0 bases at J, leaving 8 bases unmatched. CDR1 and CDR2 from the germline V gene are SGHDT and YYEEEE. The CDR3 runs 16 residues. CDR3 residues: CASSPLDRASTDTQYF. In DNA, the CDR3 is TGTGCCAGCAGCCCCCTTGACAGGGCTAGCACAGATACGCAGTATTTT.

This chain links TRBV5-5 with TRBJ2-1; TRBD2 matches 9 bases. CDR1 is SGHKS and CDR2 is YYEKEE in the germline V gene (reference sequence). Germline trimming cut 0 bases from V and 4 bases from J; bases unmatched to any gene: 14. This CDR3 contains 19 residues. The CDR3 reads CASSLVASGIPEGYNEQFF. Written as DNA, the CDR3 is TGTGCCAGCAGCTTGGTGGCTAGCGGGATCCCCGAAGGATACAATGAGCAGTTCTTC.

The V gene is TRBV4-1, the J gene TRBJ2-1, with TRBD1 matching over 7 bases. CDR3 length: 14 amino acids. Germline CDR1 reads MGHRA; CDR2 reads YSYEKL. J was trimmed by 7 bases and V by 4 bases; bases with no gene match: 7. DNA for the CDR3: TGCGCCAGCAGCCGACAGGGTTCCGGGAATGAGCAGTTCTTC. Protein product: CASSRQGSGNEQFF.

The chain couples TRBV7-2 to TRBJ2-1; D remains ambiguous. V was trimmed by 1 base and J by 8 bases, leaving 12 bases between them. Germline V lookup: CDR1 SGHTA, CDR2 FQGNSA. The CDR3 is 14 amino acids. CDR3 bases: TGTGCCAGCAGCTTAGGTGCCTTTGGGGATGAGCAGTTCTTC. Encoded protein: CASSLGAFGDEQFF. Combining the CDR3 with reference TRBV7-2 and TRBJ2-1 gives the whole variable domain GAGVSQSPSNKVTEKGKDVELRCDPISGHTALYWYRQSLGQGLEFLIYFQGNSAPDKSGLPSDRFSAERTGGSVSTLTIQRTQQEDSAVYLCASSLGAFGDEQFFGPGTRLTVL.

The chain combines TRBV5-4 with TRBJ1-3, with D maybe TRBD1 (5 bases). The CDR3 runs 15 residues. Germline lookup yields CDR1 SGHNT and CDR2 YYREEE (reference sequence). Trimming left V 3 bases short and J 0 bases short, with 10 bases between. CDR3 DNA: TGTGCCAGCAGCTGGGGGACGGCCTCTGGAAACACCATATATTTT. Amino acids: CASSWGTASGNTIYF.

The chain recombines TRBV6-5 with TRBJ2-7; the D gene is possibly TRBD1 (6 bases). Germline V gives CDR1 MNHEY, CDR2 SVGAGI. V was cut by 3 bases and J by 0 bases, with 12 bases left in between. The CDR3 extends over 15 amino acids. The CDR3 here is CASSYPGQNSYEQYF. CDR3 coding DNA: TGTGCCAGCAGTTATCCCGGACAGAACTCCTACGAGCAGTACTTC.

The count of this clone is one. This CDR3 is CASSIDLGYTEAFF. As DNA, the CDR3 is TGTGCCAGTAGTATAGATCTGGGGTACACTGAAGCTTTCTTT. The V call is TRBV19, the J call TRBJ1-1, with D uncertain. There are 14 residues in the CDR3. Trimming cost V 0 bases and J 3 bases, with 8 bases left between them. Germline CDR1 and CDR2: LNHDA and SQIVND (reference sequence).

This clone came up once. This chain joins TRBV11-2 and TRBJ2-7; D gene uncertain. Trimming stripped 0 bases from V and 9 bases from J, with 12 bases between. The CDR3 is 13 amino acids. Germline CDR1 is SGHAT and CDR2 is FQNNGV. CDR3 bases: TGTGCCAGCAGCTTAGAAACTCAGGAAGGGCAGTACTTC. Translating it yields CASSLETQEGQYF.

This CDR3 is CASSSYTLTGDRRGSGANVLTF. DNA for the CDR3: TGTGCCAGCAGTTCATACACCCTAACAGGGGATCGGAGGGGCTCTGGGGCCAACGTCCTGACTTTC. This chain links TRBV28 with TRBJ2-6; weak D call: TRBD1 (7 bases). This CDR3 is 22 amino acids long. Deletions cut 4 bases from V and 0 bases from J, with 28 bases between. Looked up from germline, CDR1 is MDHEN and CDR2 is SYDVKM.

The V call is TRBV27, the J call TRBJ2-7; TRBD2 is a possible D gene (5 bases). Germline V gene sequence: CDR1 MNHEY, CDR2 SMNVEV (reference sequence). This CDR3 spans 14 amino acids. V was shortened by 6 bases and J by 2 bases, with 14 bases between the two germline ends. CDR3 DNA sequence: TGTGCCAGCAGCCCCGGGATGAGGACCTACGAGCAGTACTTC. Residues: CASSPGMRTYEQYF.

The chain joins TRBV6-1 to TRBJ2-1; D ambiguous. The germline CDR1 and CDR2 sequences are MNHNS and SASEGT. CDR3 length equals 12 residues. Trimming shortened V by 2 bases and J by 9 bases, and 8 bases separated the two germline ends. CDR3 in amino acids: CASSEIGVEQFF. The CDR3, as DNA: TGTGCCAGCAGTGAAATTGGGGTTGAGCAGTTCTTC.

In DNA, the CDR3 is TGTGCCACCAGCGAGGACAGACTCTACGAGCAGTACTTC. This translates into CATSEDRLYEQYF. V usage is TRBV15 and J usage is TRBJ2-7; tentative D call: TRBD1 (6 bases). With 5 bases removed from V and 3 bases from J, the gap between germline ends came to 11 bases. The CDR3 extends over 13 amino acids. Germline CDR1 is LNHNV and CDR2 is YYDKDF (reference sequence).

The gene calls are TRBV7-9 and TRBJ2-5, with TRBD1 matching 8 bases. This CDR3 region has 17 residues. Unmatched junction bases numbered 11, after V lost 0 bases and J lost 5 bases. The germline gives CDR1 SEHNR, CDR2 FQNEAQ (reference sequence). CDR3 sequence reads: CASSLAGQGFSLETQYF. As DNA, the CDR3 is TGTGCCAGCAGCTTAGCAGGACAGGGATTTTCCCTGGAGACCCAGTACTTC.

This clone has only one observation. This sequence joins TRBV11-2 and TRBJ2-7, with D maybe TRBD2 (6 bases). The CDR3 spans 14 residues. CDR1 SGHAT and CDR2 FQNNGV come from the germline V gene. Deletions cut 1 base from V and 7 bases from J, with 14 bases between. In nucleotides, the CDR3 is TGTGCCAGCAGCTTAGGACCGGGAGTGGGGGAGCAGTACTTC. This translates into CASSLGPGVGEQYF.

The chain recombines TRBV11-2 with TRBJ2-7; TRBD2 matches at 7 bases. This CDR3 region has 15 residues. Germline loops: CDR1 SGHAT, CDR2 FQNNGV. Trimming at V came to 5 bases and at J to 3 bases, leaving 10 bases not matched to a gene. CDR3 loop: CASSPGRDYFYEQYF. For the CDR3, the DNA is TGTGCCAGCAGCCCCGGCCGGGACTATTTCTACGAGCAGTACTTC.

The chain joins TRBV29-1 to TRBJ1-4; no clear D gene. Germline loops: CDR1 SQVTM, CDR2 ANQGSEA. With 7 bases removed from V and 0 bases from J, the gap between germline ends came to 6 bases. The CDR3 length is 12 residues. The CDR3 reads CSATTTNEKLFF. In DNA, the CDR3 is TGCAGCGCCACCACAACTAATGAAAAACTGTTTTTT.

This chain connects TRBV11-2 to TRBJ2-7; 9 nucleotides agree with TRBD2. Germline CDR1 reads SGHAT; CDR2 reads FQNNGV. The CDR3 is 17 residues long. J gave up 2 bases and V 1 base, and 9 bases lay outside the gene matches. CDR3 coding DNA: TGTGCCAGCAGCTTAGTTCTAGCGGGGCACCCAGCCTACGAGCAGTACTTC. Translated, it gives CASSLVLAGHPAYEQYF.